This passage covers 13 T cell receptor beta chains from one sample sequenced in a study of CD4 T cells in relation to SARS-CoV-2 and coronaviruses. CD4+ T cells from unexposed donors were obtained before the COVID-19 pandemic (2011-2018). Isolation of CD4+ T cells took place after about 10 days in culture. No antigens are known for them. Libraries were prepared by immunoSEQ multiplex PCR; TCRdb keeps only in-frame clonotypes and omits some of them. The sample records tens of thousands of clones, roughly 80% being singletons. The sample consisted of CD4+ T cells from PBMCs, cultured in vitro. The receptors stem from a human donor in good health.

The chain is built from TRBV2 and TRBJ2-5, with D uncertain. V was pared by 4 bases and J by 5 bases, with 11 bases between. In germline, CDR1 is SNHLY, CDR2 FYNNEI. The CDR3 consists of 13 residues. CDR3 DNA: TGTGCCAGCAGTGTTGGAAGGCGGGAGACCCAGTACTTC. It encodes CASSVGRRETQYF.

The chain employs TRBV3-1 (or the pseudogene TRBV3-2) and TRBJ1-1; no firm D call. Germline V CDR1 and CDR2: LGHDT, YNNKEL (reference sequence). The CDR3 consists of 15 residues. V was pared by 1 base and J by 4 bases, with 13 bases between. CDR3 nucleotides: TGTGCCAGCAGCCAAGGGGCTGGGATAGGCACTGAAGCTTTCTTT. Translated: CASSQGAGIGTEAFF.

V and J are TRBV29-1 and TRBJ2-5; no reliable D call. There are 12 residues in the CDR3. Germline CDR1 reads SQVTM; CDR2 reads ANQGSEA. Trimming shortened V by 7 bases and J by 5 bases, and 14 bases separated the two germline ends. This chain's CDR3 is CSGGGFAETQYF. The CDR3 DNA reads as TGCAGCGGAGGTGGGTTTGCGGAGACCCAGTACTTC.

The chain links TRBV6-6 to TRBJ1-1; D possibly corresponds to TRBD1 (5 bases). This CDR3 is 12 amino acids long. The germline V gene encodes CDR1 MNHNY and CDR2 SVGAGI (reference sequence). Trimming left V 0 bases short and J 8 bases short, with 7 bases between. The CDR3 bases are TGTGCCAGCAGTTACTCTGGGGCCGAAGCTTTCTTT. Protein sequence: CASSYSGAEAFF.

The chain links TRBV6-6 to TRBJ1-5; the D is unclear. The germline V gene has CDR1 MNHNY and CDR2 SVGAGI (reference sequence). With 2 bases removed from V and 3 bases from J, the gap between germline ends came to 8 bases. The CDR3 has 14 amino acids. The CDR3: CASSYRSVNQPQHF. DNA for the CDR3: TGTGCCAGCAGTTACAGGAGTGTCAATCAGCCCCAGCATTTT.

V is TRBV12-3 or TRBV12-4 and J is TRBJ2-5; possible D gene TRBD2, 6 bases. Trimming pared 2 bases from V and 11 bases from J, leaving 15 bases between. This CDR3 region has 13 residues. CDR3 nucleotide sequence: TGTGCCAGCAGTTTAAGGGGAGGAAACGAACAGTACTTC. It codes for CASSLRGGNEQYF.

This sequence joins TRBV5-6 and TRBJ2-7; 8 bases are shared with TRBD2. From germline, CDR1 is SGHDT and CDR2 YYEEEE. V shed 0 bases, J shed 2 bases, and the junction held 10 bases outside the gene matches. This CDR3 spans 17 amino acids. The chain's CDR3 is CASSLVFLAGIPYEQYF. The DNA for the CDR3 is TGTGCCAGCAGCTTGGTGTTTCTAGCGGGTATACCCTACGAGCAGTACTTC.

This sequence joins TRBV9 and TRBJ2-3; 8 bases are a match to TRBD1. This CDR3 has 15 amino acids. Germline CDR1 is SGDLS and CDR2 is YYNGEE. V lost 2 bases and J lost 0; bases outside the gene matches: 2. CDR3 DNA sequence: TGTGCCAGCAGCGTTGGACAGGGTAGCACAGATACGCAGTATTTT. Its protein is CASSVGQGSTDTQYF. The variable domain in full, completed from reference TRBV9 and TRBJ2-3, reads DSGVTQTPKHLITATGQRVTLRCSPRSGDLSVYWYQQSLDQGLQFLIQYYNGEERAKGNILERFSAQQFPDLHSELNLSSLELGDSALYFCASSVGQGSTDTQYFGPGTRLTVL.

This clone was counted between two and nine times. This chain connects TRBV5-1 to TRBJ1-1; TRBD1 matches at 11 bases. Germline CDR1 and CDR2: SGHRS and YFSETQ. The J segment lost 5 bases and the V segment lost 4 bases, leaving 4 bases of the junction unmatched. The CDR3 spans 14 residues. The CDR3 DNA reads TGCGCCAGCAGCGCGGACAGGGGGCAGACTGAAGCTTTCTTT. Translated, it gives CASSADRGQTEAFF.

The chain has TRBV14 and TRBJ2-7; D gene ambiguous. This CDR3 has 13 residues. V shed 0 bases and J shed 6 bases, with 9 bases lying between them. CDR1 SGHDN and CDR2 FVKESK come from the germline V gene. The CDR3 bases are TGTGCCAGCAGCCAAGACATTTCTGGCGAGCAGTACTTC. Amino acid sequence: CASSQDISGEQYF.

This clone was seen a few times. The chain has TRBV28 and TRBJ2-7; 9 positions match TRBD2. The J segment lost 0 bases and the V segment lost 4 bases, leaving 10 bases of the junction unmatched. This CDR3 is 17 amino acids long. In germline, CDR1 is MDHEN, CDR2 SYDVKM. DNA for the CDR3: TGTGCCAGCAGTTCCCCCCAAGGAGCGGGAGGCTCCTACGAGCAGTACTTC. It yields the protein CASSSPQGAGGSYEQYF.

The chain links TRBV19 to TRBJ2-1; TRBD1 aligns across 7 bases. Germline V gene sequence: CDR1 LNHDA, CDR2 SQIVND (reference sequence). J lost 0 bases, V lost 5 bases, and 10 bases had no gene match. The length of the CDR3 is 17 residues. CDR3 nucleotides: TGTGCCAGTAGTGTAGGGACAGACTATAGCTCCTACAATGAGCAGTTCTTC. Its translation is CASSVGTDYSSYNEQFF.

This clone has just one count. The genes are TRBV5-1 and TRBJ2-2, with D maybe TRBD1 (6 bases). Germline lookup yields CDR1 SGHRS and CDR2 YFSETQ. The CDR3 runs to 13 residues. V was shortened by 1 base and J by 6 bases, with 7 bases between the two germline ends. Written as DNA, the CDR3 is TGCGCCAGCAGCTTGACAGGGCCCGGGGAGCTGTTTTTT. The encoded protein is CASSLTGPGELFF.